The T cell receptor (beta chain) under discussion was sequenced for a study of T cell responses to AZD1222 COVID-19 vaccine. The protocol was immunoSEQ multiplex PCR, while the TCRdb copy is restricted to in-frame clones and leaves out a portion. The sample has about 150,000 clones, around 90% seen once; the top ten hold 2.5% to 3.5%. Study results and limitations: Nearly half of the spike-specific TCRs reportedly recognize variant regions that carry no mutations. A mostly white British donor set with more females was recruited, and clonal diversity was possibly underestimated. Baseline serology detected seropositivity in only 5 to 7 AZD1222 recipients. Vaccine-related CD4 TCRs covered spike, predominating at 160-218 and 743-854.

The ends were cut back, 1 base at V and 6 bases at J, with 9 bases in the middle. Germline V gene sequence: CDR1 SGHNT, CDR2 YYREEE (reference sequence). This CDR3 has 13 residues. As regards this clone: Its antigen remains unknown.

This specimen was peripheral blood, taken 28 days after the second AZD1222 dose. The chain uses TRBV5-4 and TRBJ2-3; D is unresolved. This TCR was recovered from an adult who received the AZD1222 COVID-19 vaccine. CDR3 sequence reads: CASSLKGTDTQYF. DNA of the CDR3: TGTGCCAGCAGCTTGAAGGGAACGGATACGCAGTATTTT.